These 7 T cell receptor beta chains were all obtained from the same sample, sequenced in a study of blood T cell repertoires in COVID-19. Profiled with immunoSEQ multiplex PCR; TCRdb holds only in-frame clones, not every one. The table lists about 240,000 clones, roughly 82% of them singletons. Sequencing input: peripheral blood. The receptors derive from a woman between 65 and 79 years old with acute or convalescent COVID-19.

This chain joins TRBV5-6 and TRBJ2-3, with 10 bases aligning to TRBD1. The CDR3 has 16 amino acids. Germline values: CDR1 SGHDT, CDR2 YYEEEE. V lost 3 bases, J lost 3 bases, and 7 bases stayed unmatched. The CDR3 DNA sequence: TGTGCCAGCAGCTCACACGGGACAGGGGAGACAGATACGCAGTATTTT. Translated, it gives CASSSHGTGETDTQYF.

This clone was observed a handful of times. Here the CDR3 DNA reads TGTGCCAGCAGTACTGGACAGCTTAGCAATCAGCCCCAGCATTTT. It is translated as CASSTGQLSNQPQHF. The chain joins TRBV2 to TRBJ1-5, with a possible D match to TRBD1 (6 bases). Germline CDR1 SNHLY, CDR2 FYNNEI. There are 15 residues in the CDR3. Trimming took 5 bases from V and 0 from J, leaving 11 bases between them.

The CDR3 nucleotides are TGTGCCAGTAGTCTAGGGGTGGCAGGAAGGATGAACACTGAAGCTTTCTTT. This gives the protein CASSLGVAGRMNTEAFF. V and J are TRBV6-6 and TRBJ1-1; possible D gene TRBD1, 5 bases. There are 17 residues in the CDR3. The V gene lost 9 bases and the J gene lost 0 bases, with 23 bases spanning the gap. CDR1 MNHNY and CDR2 SVGAGI come from the germline V gene (reference sequence).

This clone has just one count. This rearrangement joins TRBV10-3 to TRBJ2-3; unclear D gene. The CDR3 length is 16 residues. The germline gives CDR1 ENHRY, CDR2 SYGVKD. Trimming cost V 6 bases and J 5 bases, with 21 bases left between them. CDR3 amino acids: CAIRFSVGVIQDTQYF. CDR3 nucleotides: TGTGCCATCAGATTTTCAGTGGGCGTCATCCAAGATACGCAGTATTTT.

The chain carries TRBV7-2 and TRBJ2-1; the match to TRBD2 covers 10 bases. Germline-derived CDR1 and CDR2 are SGHTA and FQGNSA. V lost 5 bases, J lost 7 bases, and 8 bases stayed unmatched. This CDR3 comprises 15 residues. The CDR3 region is CASSPSGGAPNEQFF. CDR3 sequence (DNA): TGTGCCAGCAGCCCGAGCGGGGGGGCGCCTAATGAGCAGTTCTTC.

CDR3 nucleotide sequence: TGTGCCAGCAGTGAGCCCGGGACAGGGTGGGGCACCGGGGAGCTGTTTTTT. It translates to CASSEPGTGWGTGELFF. This chain uses TRBV6-1 with TRBJ2-2; 9 bases are shared with TRBD1. V lost 3 bases to trimming and J lost 4 bases; unmatched junction nucleotides: 9. This CDR3 spans 17 amino acids. In germline, CDR1 is MNHNS, CDR2 SASEGT.

The rearrangement links TRBV19 to TRBJ1-3, with no clear D. Germline lookup yields CDR1 LNHDA and CDR2 SQIVND (reference sequence). The V and J ends lost 6 bases and 0 bases respectively, with 9 bases between them. There are 14 residues in the CDR3. CDR3 in DNA: TGTGCCAGTAGCACAGTAATCTCTGGAAACACCATATATTTT. Its translation: CASSTVISGNTIYF.